Listed below are T cell receptor beta chains from one sample, sequenced in a study of vaccination effects on CD4 cells after COVID-19. Only in-frame clones appear in the TCRdb table, and some are missing; sequencing was by immunoSEQ multiplex PCR. Altogether roughly 67,000 clones are present, 60% to 85% being singletons, with the ten largest covering over 9.5%. Which antigens these TCRs recognize remains unknown. Here the sequenced sample was CD4+ T cells from PBMCs cultured with SARS-CoV-2 spike peptides, taken before COVID-19 vaccination. The receptor set was obtained from a human donor who received a COVID-19 vaccine. Both conserved end residues are part of each CDR3. The D gene is left open where the match is weak. Only part of the rows carry a size: once, few, many, or a class if the clone is expanded.

v_gene	abundance	len	d_gene	j_gene	CDR3nt	CDR3aa
TRBV5-6	-	16	-	TRBJ2-2	TGTGCCAGCAGCTTGGGCGGGACAAAGTACACCGGGGAGCTGTTTTTT	CASSLGGTKYTGELFF
TRBV28	few	10	-	TRBJ1-1	TGTGCCAGCGGACTGTTTAAAGCTTTCTTT	CASGLFKAFF
TRBV5-4	-	15	-	TRBJ2-5	TGTGCCAGCACCCGAGCGGAGGGCTCCCAAGAGACCCAGTACTTC	CASTRAEGSQETQYF
TRBV3-1/TRBV3-2	-	17	-	TRBJ2-5	TGTGCCAGCAGCCAAGATTTAACGGCAGGGTTCGTGGAGACCCAGTACTTC	CASSQDLTAGFVETQYF
TRBV5-1	-	14	-	TRBJ2-5	TGCGCCAGCAGCAACGGCCAGGGTGGAGAGACCCAGTACTTC	CASSNGQGGETQYF
TRBV6-6	-	15	-	TRBJ1-2	TGTGCCAGCAGTTACCTCGATCCTAGGGCAAACGGCTACACCTTC	CASSYLDPRANGYTF
TRBV19	-	16	-	TRBJ1-1	TGTGCCAGTAGTATAATGAGGGGGAGTTTTCGCACTGAAGCTTTCTTT	CASSIMRGSFRTEAFF
TRBV10-3	-	18	-	TRBJ2-5	TGTGCCATCCGAGACTCCCTAATCCCCGGTGGGGCCCAAGAGACCCAGTACTTC	CAIRDSLIPGGAQETQYF
TRBV25-1	-	16	-	TRBJ2-3	TGTGCCAGCAGTGAAATCCAGGGCCGGGGCACAGATACGCAGTATTTT	CASSEIQGRGTDTQYF
TRBV5-1	-	15	TRBD1	TRBJ1-1	TGCGCCAGCAGCTTGGCCGGGGACAGCCCCGAGGAAGCTTTCTTT	CASSLAGDSPEEAFF
TRBV7-8	-	16	TRBD2	TRBJ2-2	TGTGCCAGCAGCTTAGTAGCGGGAGAGAACACCGGGGAGCTGTTTTTT	CASSLVAGENTGELFF
TRBV6-1	-	18	TRBD1	TRBJ1-3	TGTGCCAGCAGTGAACTATACAACCGGGACAGCTCTGGAAACACCATATATTTT	CASSELYNRDSSGNTIYF
TRBV5-1	-	17	TRBD2	TRBJ2-5	TGCGCCAGCAGCCGTTCGGGACTAGCGGGGACGCAAGAGACCCAGTACTTC	CASSRSGLAGTQETQYF
TRBV27	-	11	-	TRBJ1-1	TGTGCCAGCAGTAGACGGGGTGAAGCTTTCTTT	CASSRRGEAFF
TRBV18	-	16	TRBD2	TRBJ2-1	TGTGCCAGCTCACCAACGGGACTAGCGGGGGGGAGTGAGCAGTTCTTC	CASSPTGLAGGSEQFF
TRBV30	once	13	-	TRBJ1-5	TGTGCCTGGAGTCCGGGGACGCATCAGCCCCAGCATTTT	CAWSPGTHQPQHF
TRBV6-1	-	13	-	TRBJ1-2	TGTGCCAGCAGTGAAGCTCCGGAACGTGGCTACACCTTC	CASSEAPERGYTF
TRBV30	-	12	TRBD1	TRBJ2-4	TGTGCCTGGAATGCGGGACAGGGCATTCAGTACTTC	CAWNAGQGIQYF
TRBV12-3/TRBV12-4	few	12	-	TRBJ1-5	TGTGCCAGCAGCCTACACAGTCAGCCCCAGCATTTT	CASSLHSQPQHF
TRBV6-6	-	16	-	TRBJ1-5	TGTGCCAGCAGTTACGGAGGGGACAATAGCAATCAGCCCCAGCATTTT	CASSYGGDNSNQPQHF
TRBV6-5	-	14	-	TRBJ1-2	TGTGCCAGCAGTTACAGCAGGAGTAACTATGGCTACACCTTC	CASSYSRSNYGYTF
TRBV25-1	once	15	-	TRBJ2-5	TGTGCCAGCAGTGACCCAACCCTGGTTCAAGAGACCCAGTACTTC	CASSDPTLVQETQYF
TRBV19	-	18	TRBD2	TRBJ2-1	TGTGCCAGTAGTCCCCTGAGTAGCGGGGGGCTTATAGGCAATGAGCAGTTCTTC	CASSPLSSGGLIGNEQFF
TRBV7-9	few	12	-	TRBJ1-5	TGTGCCAGCAGCCGCTCAGATCAGCCCCAGCATTTT	CASSRSDQPQHF
TRBV19	-	17	TRBD1	TRBJ1-5	TGTGCCAGTAGGGGACAGGGGTATTGGGGAAGCAATCAGCCCCAGCATTTT	CASRGQGYWGSNQPQHF
TRBV18	few	15	-	TRBJ1-2	TGTGCCAGCTCACCCTCAGGGGATCCGCTCTATGGCTACACCTTC	CASSPSGDPLYGYTF